Shown below are 21 T cell receptor beta chains from a single sample sequenced in a study of HIV-infected patients and healthy controls. The repertoire came from unfractionated whole blood and reflected all unsorted peripheral T cells. Reverse transcription used around 500 ng RNA and constant-region primers for alpha and beta. Separate chain-specific third strand synthesis with multiplexing indices produced the alpha and beta libraries. TCRdb processed the 5' RACE reads anew with MiXCR; each CDR3 protein has one entry. The data contain some 13,000 distinct CDR3 sequences, roughly 9.9% of them singletons. Sample: blood. Every receptor here comes from an adult in good health.

The table lists this clonotype with many counts. The rearrangement uses TRBV19 and TRBJ2-7; the D call may be TRBD1 or TRBD2 (6 bases each). This CDR3 region has 14 residues. V lost 0 bases, J lost 4 bases, and 10 bases lay in between. The germline V gene encodes CDR1 LNHDA and CDR2 SQIVND (reference sequence). The DNA for the CDR3 is TGTGCCAGTAGTATAGATCCGGGGGCTTACGAGCAGTACTTC. Its protein is CASSIDPGAYEQYF. The full variable domain, in which reference TRBV19 and TRBJ2-7 provide the parts outside the CDR3, is DGGITQSPKYLFRKEGQNVTLSCEQNLNHDAMYWYRQDPGQGLRLIYYSQIVNDFQKGDIAEGYSVSREKKESFPLTVTSAQKNPTAFYLCASSIDPGAYEQYFGPGTRLTVT.

This clonotype was picked up a small number of times. This chain connects TRBV24-1 to TRBJ2-1; maybe TRBD1 (6 bases). The CDR3 runs 14 residues. Germline V gene lookup returns CDR1 KGHDR and CDR2 SFDVKD. Trimming pared 10 bases from V and 5 bases from J, leaving 17 bases between. The CDR3 region is CATRTGNLNNEQFF. The CDR3 DNA follows: TGTGCCACACGAACAGGGAATCTGAACAATGAGCAGTTCTTC.

Many counts were recorded for this clonotype. The chain is built from TRBV5-1 and TRBJ1-5; D is unclear. This CDR3 is built from 15 residues. V dropped 0 bases and J dropped 4 bases, with 11 bases sitting between them. CDR1 and CDR2 from the germline V gene are SGHRS and YFSETQ. The CDR3 DNA follows: TGCGCCAGCAGCTTGGCGGGCACGGCGAATCAGCCCCAGCATTTT. It specifies CASSLAGTANQPQHF.

Sample share makes this clonotype medium-sized. The V and J genes are TRBV7-9 and TRBJ2-3, with D perhaps TRBD1 (6 bases). The CDR3 spans 14 residues. Trimming removed 6 bases from V and 2 bases from J, with 12 bases in between. Looked up from germline, CDR1 is SEHNR and CDR2 is FQNEAQ (reference sequence). CDR3 sequence (DNA): TGTGCCAGCAGACCCAGGGGACCCACAGATACGCAGTATTTT. This sequence encodes CASRPRGPTDTQYF.

Relative to its sample, this clonotype is medium-sized (0.01 to 0.1%). This chain links TRBV10-3 with TRBJ1-1; TRBD1 agrees at 7 bases. Germline trimming cut 0 bases from V and 3 bases from J; bases unmatched to any gene: 4. Germline V gives CDR1 ENHRY, CDR2 SYGVKD. The CDR3 has 15 residues. The CDR3 bases are TGTGCCATCAGTGAGTCAGAGGGGGCAGACACTGAAGCTTTCTTT. Its protein product is CAISESEGADTEAFF.

This clonotype was seen at least ten times. The chain links TRBV2 to TRBJ2-5; D gene unclear. Germline CDR1 reads SNHLY; CDR2 reads FYNNEI. The CDR3 sequence is 14 residues long. With 1 base removed from V and 1 base from J, the gap between germline ends came to 7 bases. CDR3 amino acids: CASSEELLQETQYF. CDR3 nucleotides: TGTGCCAGCAGTGAAGAACTTCTCCAAGAGACCCAGTACTTC.

By sample share, this clonotype is medium-sized. This chain links TRBV27 with TRBJ2-7; 10 nucleotides line up with TRBD2. CDR1 and CDR2 from the germline V gene are MNHEY and SMNVEV (reference sequence). This CDR3 is built from 16 residues. The V segment lost 5 bases and the J segment 5 bases; nucleotides outside the gene matches: 12. The CDR3 loop is CASSLRTSGVRHEQYF. The CDR3 DNA follows: TGTGCCAGCAGTCTTAGGACTAGCGGTGTCCGCCACGAGCAGTACTTC.

This clonotype ranks as medium-sized (0.01 to 0.1%). This sequence joins TRBV15 and TRBJ2-1, with a possible D match to TRBD1 (6 bases). V gave up 2 bases and J gave up 7 bases, with 15 bases separating them. The CDR3 runs to 15 residues. CDR1 is LNHNV and CDR2 is YYDKDF in the germline V gene (reference sequence). This chain's CDR3 is CATSRRIQGGNEQFF. Written as DNA, the CDR3 is TGTGCCACCAGCAGACGAATACAGGGCGGTAATGAGCAGTTCTTC.

The count of this clonotype is one. This rearrangement joins TRBV20-1 to TRBJ1-5; D ambiguous. Trimming took off 0 bases at V and 7 bases at J, with 13 bases between the two ends. There are 14 residues in the CDR3. Germline V gives CDR1 DFQATT, CDR2 SNEGSKA (reference sequence). The CDR3 DNA is TGCAGTGCTAGAGATGGTCCCGGACGGCAGCCCCAGCATTTT. Translation: CSARDGPGRQPQHF.

This clonotype appeared many times. This chain joins TRBV29-1 and TRBJ2-7; D gene unclear. The germline V gene encodes CDR1 SQVTM and CDR2 ANQGSEA. This CDR3 region has 12 residues. Trimming pared 4 bases from V and 2 bases from J, leaving 9 bases between. The CDR3 DNA reads as TGCAGCGTTGCGGAACACCCCTACGAGCAGTACTTC. Translating it yields CSVAEHPYEQYF.

This clonotype was counted many times. CDR3 sequence reads: CASSSRLGAGTDTQYF. CDR3 nucleotides: TGTGCCAGCAGCTCTCGACTGGGTGCGGGCACAGATACGCAGTATTTT. The V and J genes are TRBV12-3 or TRBV12-4 and TRBJ2-3; D not certain. This CDR3 comprises 16 residues. The V end lost 6 bases, the J end lost 1 base, and 17 bases lay between the germline ends.

In this sample, this clonotype turned up many times. This chain joins TRBV5-1 and TRBJ2-1, with 9 nucleotides matching TRBD2. The CDR3 spans 18 residues. Germline trimming cut 0 bases from V and 0 bases from J; bases unmatched to any gene: 7. Germline loops: CDR1 SGHRS, CDR2 YFSETQ. Written as DNA, the CDR3 is TGCGCCAGCAGCTTGGCCTTAGGACTAGCGAGCTCCTACAATGAGCAGTTCTTC. Its translation is CASSLALGLASSYNEQFF.

The chain recombines TRBV5-1 with TRBJ2-5; TRBD2 matches at 10 bases. The CDR3 runs 13 residues. V gave up 6 bases and J gave up 3 bases; unmatched junction bases: 2. CDR1 and CDR2 (germline): SGHRS, YFSETQ. CDR3 sequence (DNA): TGCGCCAGCACCAGCGGGAGGGAAGAGACCCAGTACTTC. It encodes CASTSGREETQYF.

The CDR3 DNA follows: TGTGCCAGCGAAGGGAACTATGGCTACACCTTC. Translated, it gives CASEGNYGYTF. This chain joins TRBV2 and TRBJ1-2; the D is unclear. Germline V gives CDR1 SNHLY, CDR2 FYNNEI. Trimming pared 8 bases from V and 2 bases from J, leaving 6 bases between. The CDR3 loop spans 11 amino acids.

This clonotype counts as medium-sized (0.01 to 0.1%). The chain has TRBV11-2 and TRBJ2-1, with 11 bases fitting TRBD2. The CDR3 length is 16 residues. The J segment lost 7 bases and the V segment lost 7 bases, leaving 12 bases of the junction unmatched. Per germline, CDR1 SGHAT and CDR2 FQNNGV. The CDR3, as DNA: TGTGCCAGCACCCATCTAACTAGCGGGGGAGGGAATGAGCAGTTCTTC. Amino acid sequence: CASTHLTSGGGNEQFF. The entire variable domain, with the rest obtained from reference TRBV11-2 and TRBJ2-1, is as follows: EAGVAQSPRYKIIEKRQSVAFWCNPISGHATLYWYQQILGQGPKLLIQFQNNGVVDDSQLPKDRFSAERLKGVDSTLKIQPAKLEDSAVYLCASTHLTSGGGNEQFFGPGTRLTVL.

In this sample, this clonotype turned up many times. The chain combines TRBV7-9 with TRBJ1-5; TRBD1 aligns across 12 bases. J lost 4 bases, V lost 1 base, and 8 bases had no gene match. Germline V gene sequence: CDR1 SEHNR, CDR2 FQNEAQ (reference sequence). The CDR3 loop spans 18 amino acids. The CDR3: CASSLEGTGGRLNQPQHF. The CDR3 nucleotides read TGTGCCAGCAGCTTAGAAGGGACAGGGGGCCGCCTTAATCAGCCCCAGCATTTT.

By share of the sample, this clonotype is medium-sized. J is TRBJ2-1 and V is TRBV27; D gene ambiguous. Germline V CDR1 and CDR2: MNHEY, SMNVEV (reference sequence). With 6 bases removed from V and 0 bases from J, the gap between germline ends came to 15 bases. The CDR3 is made up of 16 amino acids. CDR3: CASSLHSLSSYNEQFF. The DNA for the CDR3 is TGTGCCAGCAGCCTTCATTCGTTAAGCTCCTACAATGAGCAGTTCTTC.

This clonotype is categorized as medium-sized. J is TRBJ1-2 and V is TRBV3-1; a possible D gene is TRBD1 (5 bases). Germline-derived CDR1 and CDR2 are LGHDT and YNNKEL (reference sequence). Between the trimmed V and J ends, which lost 1 base and 5 bases, there was a span of 11 bases. The CDR3 is 14 amino acids. DNA of the CDR3: TGTGCCAGCAGCCAAGGGGGCAGGCTATATGGCTACACCTTC. Residues: CASSQGGRLYGYTF.

This clonotype came up many times. DNA for the CDR3: TGTGCCAGCGCTAGGATCTATCCAAAGGGCACTGAAGCTTTCTTT. Translation gives CASARIYPKGTEAFF. The chain employs TRBV3-1 and TRBJ1-1; D not certain. The ends were cut back, 8 bases at V and 4 bases at J, with 20 bases in the middle. CDR1 LGHDT and CDR2 YNNKEL come from the germline V gene (reference sequence). The CDR3 contains 15 residues.

This clonotype was seen once. A much more abundant neighbour one base away suggests this may be a read error. The chain combines TRBV28 with TRBJ1-1; D might be TRBD1 (6 bases). The germline V gene has CDR1 MDHEN and CDR2 SYDVKM. The CDR3 consists of 13 residues. The CDR3 protein is CAIILTGNPEAFF. The CDR3 DNA follows: TGTGCCATCATCCTAACAGGGAACCCTGAAGCTTTCTTT. Looking up the rest from reference TRBV28 and TRBJ1-1 gives the full variable domain: DVKVTQSSRYLVKRTGEKVFLECVQDMDHENMFWYRQDPGLGLRLIYFSYDVKMKEKGDIPEGYSVSREKKERFSLILESASTNQTSMYLCAIILTGNPEAFFGQGTRLTVV.

The rearrangement links TRBV7-2 to TRBJ2-7, with 8 bases identical to TRBD2. V shed 7 bases and J 4 bases; nucleotides not matched to a gene: 12. CDR3 size: 15 residues. Germline-derived CDR1 and CDR2 are SGHTA and FQGNSA. CDR3 sequence reads: CASTARAGGSYEQYF. The CDR3 DNA follows: TGTGCCAGCACCGCCCGGGCGGGGGGTTCTTACGAGCAGTACTTC. The full variable domain, rest sourced from reference TRBV7-2 and TRBJ2-7, is GAGVSQSPSNKVTEKGKDVELRCDPISGHTALYWYRQSLGQGLEFLIYFQGNSAPDKSGLPSDRFSAERTGGSVSTLTIQRTQQEDSAVYLCASTARAGGSYEQYFGPGTRLTVT.